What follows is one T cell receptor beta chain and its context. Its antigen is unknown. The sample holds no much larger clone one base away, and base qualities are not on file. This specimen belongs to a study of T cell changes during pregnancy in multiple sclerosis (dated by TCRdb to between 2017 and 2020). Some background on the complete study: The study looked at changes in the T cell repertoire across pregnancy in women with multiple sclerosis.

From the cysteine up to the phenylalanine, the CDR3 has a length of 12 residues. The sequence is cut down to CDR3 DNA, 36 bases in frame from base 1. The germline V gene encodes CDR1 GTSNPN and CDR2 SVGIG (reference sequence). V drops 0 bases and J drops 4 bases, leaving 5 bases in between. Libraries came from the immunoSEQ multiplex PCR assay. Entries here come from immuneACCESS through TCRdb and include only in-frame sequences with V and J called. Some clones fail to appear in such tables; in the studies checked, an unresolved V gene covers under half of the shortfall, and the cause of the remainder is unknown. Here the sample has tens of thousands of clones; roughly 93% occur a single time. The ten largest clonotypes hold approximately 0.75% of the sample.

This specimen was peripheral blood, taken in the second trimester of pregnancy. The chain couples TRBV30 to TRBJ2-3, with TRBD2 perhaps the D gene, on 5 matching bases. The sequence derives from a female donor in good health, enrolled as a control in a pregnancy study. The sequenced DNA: TGTGCCTGGAGTGTACTAGCAGATACGCAGTATTTT. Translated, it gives CAWSVLADTQYF.